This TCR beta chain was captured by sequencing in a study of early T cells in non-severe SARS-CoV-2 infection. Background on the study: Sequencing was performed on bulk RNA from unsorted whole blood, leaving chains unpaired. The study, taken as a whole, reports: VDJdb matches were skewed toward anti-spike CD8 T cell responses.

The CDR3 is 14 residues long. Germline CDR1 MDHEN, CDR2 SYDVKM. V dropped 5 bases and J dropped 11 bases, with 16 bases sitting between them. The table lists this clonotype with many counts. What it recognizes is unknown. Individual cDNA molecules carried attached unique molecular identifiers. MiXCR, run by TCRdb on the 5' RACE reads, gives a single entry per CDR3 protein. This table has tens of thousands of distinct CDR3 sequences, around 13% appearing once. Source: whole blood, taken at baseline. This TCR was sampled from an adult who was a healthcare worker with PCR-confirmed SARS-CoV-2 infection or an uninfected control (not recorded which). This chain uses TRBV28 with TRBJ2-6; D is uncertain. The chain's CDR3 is CASSPPHLLHVLTF. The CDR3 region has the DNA TGTGCCAGCAGTCCCCCCCACCTCCTTCACGTCCTGACTTTC. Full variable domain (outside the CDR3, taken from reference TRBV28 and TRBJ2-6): DVKVTQSSRYLVKRTGEKVFLECVQDMDHENMFWYRQDPGLGLRLIYFSYDVKMKEKGDIPEGYSVSREKKERFSLILESASTNQTSMYLCASSPPHLLHVLTFGAGSRLTVL.